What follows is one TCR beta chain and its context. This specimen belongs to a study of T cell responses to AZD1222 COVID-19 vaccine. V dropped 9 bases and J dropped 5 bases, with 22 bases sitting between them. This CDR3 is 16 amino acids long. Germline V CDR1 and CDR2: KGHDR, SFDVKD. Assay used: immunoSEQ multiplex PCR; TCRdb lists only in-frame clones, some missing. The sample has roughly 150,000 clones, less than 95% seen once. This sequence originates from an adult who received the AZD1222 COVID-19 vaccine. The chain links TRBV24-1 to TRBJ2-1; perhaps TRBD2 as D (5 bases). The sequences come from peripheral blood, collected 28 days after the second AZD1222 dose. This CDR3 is CATAGEFIGRNNEQFF. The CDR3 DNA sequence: TGTGCCACCGCCGGGGAGTTTATAGGCAGAAACAATGAGCAGTTCTTC.